This T cell receptor beta chain was observed in a study of identical twins. TCRdb itself ran the 5' RACE reads through MiXCR, one entry per CDR3 protein. This table holds 500,000 or so distinct CDR3 sequences, 20% to 25% found once. Germline assignment: CDR1 SGHKS and CDR2 YYEKEE (reference sequence). This CDR3 is 14 amino acids long. The junction had 9 bases not matched to a gene; V was cut back by 5 bases and J by 5 bases. This clonotype has just a few counts. The same data also went into a second study, on T cells expressing NK-cell markers.

The genes are TRBV5-5 and TRBJ2-5, with 7 bases that match TRBD2. The sequence came from a woman aged 18-29 years in good health. Sequenced input: CD4+ T cells sorted from blood. The CDR3 DNA reads TGTGCCAGCAGGTCCCGGGAGGCCCGGGAGACCCAGTACTTC. Encoded protein: CASRSREARETQYF.